This TCR beta chain stems from a study of tumor-infiltrating lymphocytes in primary liver carcinoma. Study as a whole: Patients comprised men and women whose ages fell between 30 and 69 years.

The germline CDR1 and CDR2 sequences are SGHAT and FQNNGV. The CDR3 length is 16 residues. Concerning this clonotype itself: The CDR3 carries no conserved terminal phenylalanine or tryptophan, so it likely arises from a read error.

Total RNA amounting to roughly 0.5 ug was the source from which TCR beta cDNA was made with a constant-region primer. TCR beta libraries came from three nested multiplex PCR rounds using slightly modified ARM-PCR. Primers for the first two PCR rounds were TRBV1-TRBV30 forward primers and a C-beta reverse primer (approximately 10 cycles per round). TCRdb used MiXCR to reprocess the multiplex PCR reads, holding one entry per CDR3 protein. Of roughly 48,000 distinct CDR3 sequences in the sample, around 79% were seen once. Co-extracting RNA and DNA was done with roughly 17-32 mg of unsorted bulk tissue as input. Every patient had chronic HBV infection and was treatment-naive.

The gene calls are TRBV11-2 and TRBJ2-3; no definite D call. The origin of this receptor is a man aged 40-55 years with primary liver carcinoma and hepatitis B virus infection. The sample comprised liver tumor tissue from sampling region 3. The sample's subset: tumor region T3, left-lateral pole. In nucleotides, the CDR3 is TGTGCCGGCAGCCCCCCGACTGGCGGCAGCACAGATACGCAGTATTGT. Encoded protein: CAGSPPTGGSTDTQYC.